The next 12 T cell receptor beta chains were all read from a single sample in a study of cytotoxic CD8 clonotypes in ibrutinib-treated CLL. TCRdb's table, derived via immunoSEQ multiplex PCR, lists solely in-frame clones and lacks some. The sample lists roughly 180,000 clones; around 70% were seen once. The specimen comprised PBMCs, sampled after 24 months of ibrutinib treatment. The receptor source for this set is a human donor with chronic lymphocytic leukemia.

This clone has more than one count but fewer than ten. V and J are TRBV30 and TRBJ1-3; the D gene is possibly TRBD1 (5 bases). The CDR3 covers 14 residues. V was trimmed by 2 bases and J by 0 bases, leaving 8 bases between them. Per the germline V gene, CDR1 is GTSNPN and CDR2 is SVGIG (reference sequence). The CDR3 loop reads CAWSRDYSGNTIYF. The CDR3, as DNA: TGTGCCTGGAGTCGGGACTACTCTGGAAACACCATATATTTT.

The V gene is TRBV4-3, the J gene TRBJ2-4; D is possibly TRBD1 (6 bases). V gave up 4 bases and J gave up 7 bases, with 14 bases separating them. The germline V gene has CDR1 LGHNA and CDR2 YSLEER. The CDR3 runs 14 residues. CDR3 DNA sequence: TGCGCCAGCAGCCTAGACAGGTACCCTAACATTCAGTACTTC. Translated: CASSLDRYPNIQYF.

The chain uses TRBV27 and TRBJ1-2; perhaps TRBD1 as D (5 bases). Germline V gives CDR1 MNHEY, CDR2 SMNVEV (reference sequence). The V and J ends lost 6 bases and 1 base respectively, with 12 bases between them. The CDR3 covers 14 residues. CDR3 region: CASRPYRINYGYTF. As DNA, the CDR3 is TGTGCCAGCAGACCATACAGGATTAACTATGGCTACACCTTC.

V is TRBV30 and J is TRBJ2-7; D possibly uses TRBD1 or TRBD2 (5 bases each). This CDR3 comprises 13 residues. V was shortened by 2 bases and J by 7 bases, with 15 bases between the two germline ends. Germline V gene lookup returns CDR1 GTSNPN and CDR2 SVGIG (reference sequence). The CDR3: CAWSRSEEGEQYF. In DNA form, the CDR3 reads TGTGCCTGGAGTAGGTCTGAAGAGGGGGAGCAGTACTTC.

The chain has TRBV7-9 and TRBJ1-4; D call uncertain. CDR1 and CDR2 (germline): SEHNR, FQNEAQ (reference sequence). The CDR3 runs to 15 residues. The ends were cut back, 3 bases at V and 5 bases at J, with 13 bases in the middle. The CDR3 DNA follows: TGTGCCAGCAGCTTTGCCGGAGCGGCAAATGAAAAACTGTTTTTT. It yields the protein CASSFAGAANEKLFF.

This chain uses TRBV30 with TRBJ2-5, with TRBD2 as a possible D gene (6 bases). Trimming pared 3 bases from V and 5 bases from J, leaving 16 bases between. CDR3 length: 14 residues. CDR1 and CDR2 from the germline V gene are GTSNPN and SVGIG (reference sequence). The CDR3 DNA sequence: TGTGCCTGGAGCCCCGGGGGTCTGATCGAGACCCAGTACTTC. Amino acids: CAWSPGGLIETQYF.

This chain joins TRBV7-8 and TRBJ1-5; D gene ambiguous. The CDR3 sequence is 16 residues long. V shed 0 bases and J shed 1 base, with 10 bases lying between them. Germline-derived CDR1 and CDR2 are SGHVS and FQNEAQ. The CDR3 DNA reads TGTGCCAGCAGCTTAGCGGTTCAGGTCAGCAATCAGCCCCAGCATTTT. Its protein is CASSLAVQVSNQPQHF.

The J gene is TRBJ2-7, the V gene TRBV30, with TRBD2 matching over 7 bases. Trimming cost V 8 bases and J 3 bases; bases outside gene matches: 10. CDR3 length: 13 residues. CDR1 GTSNPN and CDR2 SVGIG come from the germline V gene (reference sequence). The CDR3 loop is CAIRSSGDYEQYF. CDR3 DNA: TGTGCCATCCGGTCAAGCGGGGACTACGAGCAGTACTTC.

V gene TRBV15 combines with J gene TRBJ2-7; D is perhaps TRBD2 (5 bases). Germline lookup yields CDR1 LNHNV and CDR2 YYDKDF (reference sequence). Trimming left V 1 base short and J 3 bases short, with 13 bases between. The CDR3 contains 15 residues. In DNA form, the CDR3 reads TGTGCCACCAGCAGAGCCGGGATGGACCACTACGAGCAGTACTTC. Its translation is CATSRAGMDHYEQYF.

The chain links TRBV30 to TRBJ2-7, with TRBD1 identical over 9 bases. The germline V gene encodes CDR1 GTSNPN and CDR2 SVGIG (reference sequence). V lost 4 bases to trimming and J lost 5 bases; unmatched junction nucleotides: 3. This CDR3 contains 12 residues. CDR3 nucleotide sequence: TGTGCCTGGAACAGGGGGCGCGACGAGCAGTACTTC. This gives the protein CAWNRGRDEQYF.

This chain connects TRBV28 to TRBJ1-3; 10 bases are a match to TRBD1. Germline values: CDR1 MDHEN, CDR2 SYDVKM. V dropped 4 bases and J dropped 10; count of bases not matched to a gene: 16. The CDR3 contains 17 residues. The chain's CDR3 is CASSSRGGDRGRGTIYF. The CDR3 coding sequence is TGTGCCAGCAGTTCAAGGGGTGGAGACAGGGGGCGCGGGACCATATATTTT. Full variable domain (remainder filled in from reference TRBV28 and TRBJ1-3): DVKVTQSSRYLVKRTGEKVFLECVQDMDHENMFWYRQDPGLGLRLIYFSYDVKMKEKGDIPEGYSVSREKKERFSLILESASTNQTSMYLCASSSRGGDRGRGTIYFGEGSWLTVV.

The chain has TRBV5-1 and TRBJ1-1; D remains ambiguous. This CDR3 region has 14 residues. Germline V gives CDR1 SGHRS, CDR2 YFSETQ. Deletions cut 0 bases from V and 5 bases from J, with 11 bases between. CDR3 nucleotides: TGCGCCAGCAGCTTGGCCGTCGGAACTACTGAAGCTTTCTTT. It is translated as CASSLAVGTTEAFF.